This is a list of T cell receptor beta chains from one sample in a study of blood T cell repertoires in COVID-19. Assay used: immunoSEQ multiplex PCR; TCRdb lists only in-frame clones, some missing. The data contain 140,000 or so clones, roughly 86% of them singletons. The specimen sequenced was peripheral blood. The origin of the receptors is a man in his sixties or seventies with acute or convalescent COVID-19. CDR3s include the opening cysteine and the closing phenylalanine or tryptophan. Fields, in order: clone size, J gene, D gene, V gene, CDR3 protein, CDR3 DNA. D genes are given only for firm matches. Expanded clones get a size class; other rows say once, few or many, or leave the size out.

size: NA
J: TRBJ1-5
D: TRBD1
V: TRBV27
CDR3: CASSLTGEQPQHF
DNA: TGTGCCAGCAGTTTAACAGGGGAGCAGCCCCAGCATTTT

size: NA
J: TRBJ2-6
D: NA
V: TRBV7-2
CDR3: CASSLGNSGANVLTF
DNA: TGTGCCAGCAGCTTAGGTAACTCTGGGGCCAACGTCCTGACTTTC

size: NA
J: TRBJ2-3
D: TRBD1
V: TRBV10-1
CDR3: CASSAGTGSSDTQYF
DNA: TGCGCCAGCAGTGCCGGGACAGGGAGCTCAGATACGCAGTATTTT

size: NA
J: TRBJ2-3
D: TRBD2
V: TRBV28
CDR3: CASSLLAGGDTQYF
DNA: TGTGCCAGCAGTTTATTAGCGGGGGGAGATACGCAGTATTTT

size: NA
J: TRBJ1-4
D: NA
V: TRBV5-6
CDR3: CASSLGRGLVKKLFF
DNA: TGTGCCAGCAGCTTGGGGAGGGGTCTAGTGAAAAAACTGTTTTTT

size: NA
J: TRBJ1-2
D: NA
V: TRBV30
CDR3: CAWSFGDIYGYTF
DNA: TGTGCCTGGAGTTTCGGGGACATCTATGGCTACACCTTC

size: NA
J: TRBJ1-4
D: TRBD1
V: TRBV19
CDR3: CASSIPRGRVEKLFF
DNA: TGTGCCAGTAGTATTCCCAGGGGGCGCGTTGAAAAACTGTTTTTT

size: NA
J: TRBJ1-2
D: NA
V: TRBV6-5
CDR3: CASKGEGRIGGYTF
DNA: TGTGCCAGCAAAGGGGAGGGCAGGATCGGTGGCTACACCTTC

size: NA
J: TRBJ1-4
D: TRBD1
V: TRBV30
CDR3: CAWSLQGAIGKLFF
DNA: TGTGCCTGGAGCCTCCAGGGGGCGATTGGAAAACTGTTTTTT

size: NA
J: TRBJ2-5
D: NA
V: TRBV5-4
CDR3: CASSLKTSVETQYF
DNA: TGTGCCAGCAGCTTGAAGACTAGTGTAGAGACCCAGTACTTC

size: NA
J: TRBJ1-4
D: NA
V: TRBV10-1
CDR3: CASSQGEKLFF
DNA: TGCGCCAGCAGCCAGGGCGAAAAACTGTTTTTT

size: NA
J: TRBJ1-4
D: NA
V: TRBV28
CDR3: CASSFTGRSNEKLFF
DNA: TGTGCCAGCAGTTTTACGGGGAGGAGTAATGAAAAACTGTTTTTT

size: many
J: TRBJ1-2
D: NA
V: TRBV16
CDR3: CASSLGGGYTF
DNA: TGTGCCAGCAGCCTTGGCGGTGGCTACACCTTC

size: NA
J: TRBJ2-2
D: NA
V: TRBV30
CDR3: CAWGLGNTGELFF
DNA: TGTGCCTGGGGACTGGGCAACACCGGGGAGCTGTTTTTT

size: NA
J: TRBJ2-7
D: NA
V: TRBV30
CDR3: CAWSIGGYEQYF
DNA: TGTGCCTGGAGTATCGGCGGGTACGAGCAGTACTTC

size: NA
J: TRBJ2-1
D: TRBD1
V: TRBV6-1
CDR3: CASSEGTLTGGGEQFF
DNA: TGTGCCAGCAGTGAAGGGACCCTGACAGGGGGAGGTGAGCAGTTCTTC

size: once
J: TRBJ1-4
D: NA
V: TRBV27
CDR3: CASRRTPSTNEKLFF
DNA: TGTGCCAGCAGGCGGACACCCTCAACTAATGAAAAACTGTTTTTT

size: NA
J: TRBJ2-2
D: TRBD2
V: TRBV5-1
CDR3: CASSLAASGLNTGELFF
DNA: TGCGCCAGCAGCTTGGCGGCTAGCGGGTTGAACACCGGGGAGCTGTTTTTT

size: NA
J: TRBJ1-2
D: TRBD1
V: TRBV9
CDR3: CASSWETGAGGYTF
DNA: TGTGCCAGCAGCTGGGAGACAGGGGCTGGTGGCTACACCTTC

size: NA
J: TRBJ2-7
D: NA
V: TRBV2
CDR3: CASSETGFTYEQYF
DNA: TGTGCCAGCAGTGAAACCGGGTTCACCTACGAGCAGTACTTC

size: once
J: TRBJ1-4
D: TRBD1
V: TRBV2
CDR3: CATTVDRGREKLFF
DNA: TGTGCCACGACGGTGGACAGGGGGAGGGAAAAACTGTTTTTT

size: NA
J: TRBJ2-2
D: TRBD1
V: TRBV6-8
CDR3: CASSDRGLGNTGELFF
DNA: TGTGCCAGCAGTGACAGGGGATTGGGGAACACCGGGGAGCTGTTTTTT

size: once
J: TRBJ1-2
D: NA
V: TRBV3-1/TRBV3-2
CDR3: CASSQGAGYYGYTF
DNA: TGTGCCAGCAGCCAAGGGGCCGGATACTATGGCTACACCTTC

size: NA
J: TRBJ2-5
D: NA
V: TRBV11-1
CDR3: CASSRDYQETQYF
DNA: TGTGCCAGCAGCCGGGACTACCAAGAGACCCAGTACTTC

size: NA
J: TRBJ1-2
D: TRBD1
V: TRBV9
CDR3: CASSPRTGTGYTF
DNA: TGTGCCAGCAGCCCGAGGACAGGTACGGGCTACACCTTC

size: once
J: TRBJ2-5
D: TRBD1
V: TRBV18
CDR3: CASSRQGIQETQYF
DNA: TGTGCCAGCTCACGACAGGGGATTCAAGAGACCCAGTACTTC

size: NA
J: TRBJ1-2
D: TRBD1
V: TRBV2
CDR3: CASRELDRDYGYTF
DNA: TGTGCCAGCAGGGAACTTGACAGGGACTATGGCTACACCTTC

size: NA
J: TRBJ2-7
D: NA
V: TRBV28
CDR3: CASSAGQIPYEQYF
DNA: TGTGCCAGCAGCGCGGGACAGATTCCCTACGAGCAGTACTTC

size: NA
J: TRBJ1-2
D: NA
V: TRBV7-2
CDR3: CASSPEFGSYGYTF
DNA: TGTGCCAGCAGTCCAGAATTTGGGAGCTATGGCTACACCTTC

size: NA
J: TRBJ2-2
D: NA
V: TRBV4-2
CDR3: CASSRLSGSNTGELFF
DNA: TGTGCCAGCAGCCGCCTTAGCGGATCGAACACCGGGGAGCTGTTTTTT

size: NA
J: TRBJ1-5
D: TRBD1
V: TRBV19
CDR3: CASSLQGGNQPQHF
DNA: TGTGCCAGTAGTCTACAGGGGGGCAATCAGCCCCAGCATTTT

size: NA
J: TRBJ2-5
D: TRBD1
V: TRBV28
CDR3: CASSSGDRGRETQYF
DNA: TGTGCCAGCAGTTCCGGGGACAGGGGGCGGGAGACCCAGTACTTC

size: NA
J: TRBJ1-6
D: NA
V: TRBV19
CDR3: CASNLFGSPLHF
DNA: TGTGCCAGTAACTTATTTGGTTCACCCCTCCACTTT

size: NA
J: TRBJ2-5
D: TRBD2
V: TRBV5-1
CDR3: CASSLGSGGAVETQYF
DNA: TGCGCCAGCAGCTTGGGTAGCGGGGGGGCCGTGGAGACCCAGTACTTC

size: NA
J: TRBJ2-7
D: TRBD1
V: TRBV5-4
CDR3: CASSFPGQGPYEQYF
DNA: TGTGCCAGCAGCTTTCCGGGACAGGGCCCCTACGAGCAGTACTTC

size: few
J: TRBJ1-6
D: TRBD1
V: TRBV6-1
CDR3: CASSDRDRGINSPLHF
DNA: TGTGCCAGCAGTGACCGGGACAGGGGTATTAATTCACCCCTCCACTTT

size: NA
J: TRBJ2-3
D: TRBD2
V: TRBV6-5
CDR3: CASNRGLAADTQYF
DNA: TGTGCCAGCAATAGAGGACTAGCGGCAGATACGCAGTATTTT

size: NA
J: TRBJ2-7
D: TRBD1
V: TRBV28
CDR3: CASSSPLGGQGAHEQYF
DNA: TGTGCCAGCAGTTCCCCGCTCGGAGGACAGGGGGCCCACGAGCAGTACTTC

size: NA
J: TRBJ2-1
D: TRBD2
V: TRBV5-5
CDR3: CASSTGLAGGQGEQFF
DNA: TGTGCCAGCAGCACCGGACTAGCGGGGGGGCAGGGTGAGCAGTTCTTC

size: NA
J: TRBJ1-3
D: NA
V: TRBV28
CDR3: CASIQSGSGNTIYF
DNA: TGTGCCAGCATCCAATCAGGGTCTGGAAACACCATATATTTT

size: NA
J: TRBJ1-4
D: TRBD1
V: TRBV5-1
CDR3: CASSLGGSSEKLFF
DNA: TGCGCCAGCAGCTTAGGGGGCAGTAGTGAAAAACTGTTTTTT

size: NA
J: TRBJ2-1
D: TRBD2
V: TRBV11-3
CDR3: CASSSGSGGAREQFF
DNA: TGTGCCAGCAGCTCAGGTAGCGGGGGGGCTCGTGAGCAGTTCTTC